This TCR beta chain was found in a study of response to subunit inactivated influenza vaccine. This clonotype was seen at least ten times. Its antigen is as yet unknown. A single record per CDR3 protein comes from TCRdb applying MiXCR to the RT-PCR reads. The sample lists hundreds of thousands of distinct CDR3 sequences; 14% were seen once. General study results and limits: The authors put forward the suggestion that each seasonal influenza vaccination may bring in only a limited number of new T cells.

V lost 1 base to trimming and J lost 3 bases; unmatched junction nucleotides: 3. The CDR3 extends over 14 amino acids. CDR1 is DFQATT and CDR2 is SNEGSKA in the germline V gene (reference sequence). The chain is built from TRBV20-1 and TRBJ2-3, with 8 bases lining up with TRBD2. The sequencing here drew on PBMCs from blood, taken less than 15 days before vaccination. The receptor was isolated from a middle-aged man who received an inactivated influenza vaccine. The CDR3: CSARVGGGTDTQYF. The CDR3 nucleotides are TGCAGTGCTAGAGTAGGCGGGGGGACAGATACGCAGTATTTT.